The 22 T cell receptor beta chains below come from one sample, sequenced in a study of cytomegalovirus exposure and HLA in healthy donors. Vbeta (60) and Jbeta (13) primers were used in the PCR. TCRdb keeps only in-frame clones here, not all; method: immunoSEQ multiplex PCR. This table has approximately 97,000 clones, around 81% appearing once. The sequenced sample consisted of PBMCs. The receptors come from a woman in her sixties or seventies in good health and CMV-seropositive.

This sequence joins TRBV7-3 and TRBJ2-7; 12 positions agree with TRBD2. Germline V gene lookup returns CDR1 SGHTA and CDR2 FQGTGA. CDR3 length equals 13 residues. J was trimmed by 6 bases and V by 4 bases; bases with no gene match: 1. The CDR3 sequence is CASSSTSGSEQYF. The CDR3 DNA follows: TGTGCCAGCAGCTCGACTAGCGGGAGCGAGCAGTACTTC. Together with reference TRBV7-3 and TRBJ2-7, the CDR3 gives the full variable domain: GAGVSQTPSNKVTEKGKYVELRCDPISGHTALYWYRQSLGQGPEFLIYFQGTGAADDSGLPNDRFFAVRPEGSVSTLKIQRTERGDSAVYLCASSSTSGSEQYFGPGTRLTVT.

In this sample, this clone turned up a few times. J is TRBJ1-6 and V is TRBV7-2; 8 bases align to TRBD1. The CDR3 has 15 residues. With 5 bases clipped from V and 9 bases from J, the junction kept 9 bases outside the gene matches. Per germline, CDR1 SGHTA and CDR2 FQGNSA. The CDR3 loop reads CASSIQGAMGSPLHF. The CDR3 region has the DNA TGTGCCAGCAGCATCCAGGGGGCAATGGGTTCACCCCTCCACTTT.

This clone was counted only a few times. The chain joins TRBV29-1 to TRBJ1-1; D may be TRBD1 (5 bases). Trimming left V 5 bases short and J 1 base short, with 17 bases between. Germline CDR1 is SQVTM and CDR2 is ANQGSEA. This CDR3 spans 15 amino acids. CDR3 in amino acids: CSVHLAGRGNTEAFF. The CDR3 DNA reads TGCAGCGTTCACTTAGCGGGGAGGGGGAACACTGAAGCTTTCTTT.

This sequence joins TRBV9 and TRBJ2-7, with 8 positions matching TRBD2. The V segment lost 2 bases and the J segment 2 bases; nucleotides outside the gene matches: 3. This CDR3 is 14 amino acids long. Germline loops: CDR1 SGDLS, CDR2 YYNGEE. This CDR3 reads CASSVSGATYEQYF. The CDR3 DNA sequence: TGTGCCAGCAGCGTTAGCGGGGCAACCTACGAGCAGTACTTC.

This clone was seen once. CDR3 sequence: CASSSRGPGAEAFF. The CDR3 DNA sequence: TGTGCCAGCAGCTCCAGGGGGCCGGGTGCTGAAGCTTTCTTT. The rearrangement uses TRBV5-4 and TRBJ1-1; 8 nucleotides agree with TRBD1. Germline lookup yields CDR1 SGHNT and CDR2 YYREEE (reference sequence). V trimming: 3 bases; J trimming: 6 bases; junction bases outside the gene matches: 7. The CDR3 contains 14 residues. Full variable domain (missing parts from reference TRBV5-4 and TRBJ1-1): ETGVTQSPTHLIKTRGQQVTLRCSSQSGHNTVSWYQQALGQGPQFIFQYYREEENGRGNFPPRFSGLQFPNYSSELNVNALELDDSALYLCASSSRGPGAEAFFGQGTRLTVV.

The chain combines TRBV7-9 with TRBJ2-1; 8 bases agree with TRBD2. There are 14 residues in the CDR3. Trimming removed 4 bases from V and 7 bases from J; junction bases left unmatched: 6. Per the germline V gene, CDR1 is SEHNR and CDR2 is FQNEAQ (reference sequence). The CDR3 bases are TGTGCCAGCAGCTCGAGCGGGAGAACAAATGAGCAGTTCTTC. This encodes CASSSSGRTNEQFF.

This clone has only a few counts. J is TRBJ1-2 and V is TRBV5-4; D is ambiguous. The germline V gene has CDR1 SGHNT and CDR2 YYREEE (reference sequence). The CDR3 runs 13 residues. Trimming shortened V by 1 base and J by 6 bases, and 10 bases separated the two germline ends. The CDR3 DNA follows: TGTGCCAGCAGCTTGACTACGGGAGATGGCTACACCTTC. Protein sequence: CASSLTTGDGYTF. Filled out from reference TRBV5-4 and TRBJ1-2, the complete variable domain reads ETGVTQSPTHLIKTRGQQVTLRCSSQSGHNTVSWYQQALGQGPQFIFQYYREEENGRGNFPPRFSGLQFPNYSSELNVNALELDDSALYLCASSLTTGDGYTFGSGTRLTVV.

The V gene is TRBV5-4, the J gene TRBJ2-5; 11 bases are a match to TRBD2. The end of the DNA is better explained by TRBJ2-7, so the J call may be wrong. The CDR3 contains 16 residues. Germline V lookup: CDR1 SGHNT, CDR2 YYREEE (reference sequence). CDR3 sequence (DNA): TGTGCCAGCAGCTTGCCCACTAGCGGGAGCTCCTACGAGCAGTACTTC. It encodes CASSLPTSGSSYEQYF.

This chain links TRBV11-2 with TRBJ2-1; tentatively, D is TRBD2 (5 bases). The CDR3 covers 14 residues. V was cut by 3 bases and J by 12 bases, with 18 bases left in between. Germline V gene lookup returns CDR1 SGHAT and CDR2 FQNNGV. The CDR3 DNA is TGTGCCAGCAGCTTCGAAGTTAACGATGAGGGGCAGTTCTTC. Translating it yields CASSFEVNDEGQFF.

Only a few counts were recorded for this clone. The V gene is TRBV7-2, the J gene TRBJ2-5, with D tentatively TRBD1 (5 bases). V was cut by 1 base and J by 4 bases, with 22 bases left in between. This CDR3 is built from 18 residues. Germline V gene lookup returns CDR1 SGHTA and CDR2 FQGNSA. The CDR3 nucleotides are TGTGCCAGCAGCTTAGACCTAGGCGCGCAGGGCCCCCCAGAGACCCAGTACTTC. It specifies CASSLDLGAQGPPETQYF.

V usage is TRBV7-9 and J usage is TRBJ2-7; TRBD1 aligns across 7 bases. V lost 6 bases, J lost 6 bases, and 11 bases stayed unmatched. This CDR3 is 14 amino acids long. CDR1 is SEHNR and CDR2 is FQNEAQ in the germline V gene (reference sequence). For the CDR3, the DNA is TGTGCCAGCAGTCAAATCCAGGGGGTGAGCGAGCAGTACTTC. It is translated as CASSQIQGVSEQYF.

This clone showed up just once. The rearrangement joins TRBV7-9 to TRBJ1-2; 10 nucleotides line up with TRBD1. The germline V gene encodes CDR1 SEHNR and CDR2 FQNEAQ (reference sequence). This CDR3 comprises 14 residues. With 2 bases clipped from V and 6 bases from J, the junction kept 3 bases outside the gene matches. CDR3 sequence reads: CASSLTGTGDGYTF. The DNA for the CDR3 is TGTGCCAGCAGCTTAACCGGGACAGGGGATGGCTACACCTTC.

V and J are TRBV6-5 and TRBJ1-1; D is undetermined. The germline V gene encodes CDR1 MNHEY and CDR2 SVGAGI. The CDR3 loop spans 15 amino acids. V dropped 6 bases and J dropped 1 base, with 15 bases sitting between them. The CDR3 DNA sequence: TGTGCCAGCAGCCCCCCCTCGACGGGGAACACTGAAGCTTTCTTT. Translation: CASSPPSTGNTEAFF.

The chain employs TRBV11-2 and TRBJ2-7; 9 nucleotides line up with TRBD1. Trimming at V came to 1 base and at J to 1 base, leaving 11 bases not matched to a gene. The CDR3 is 18 residues long. Looked up from germline, CDR1 is SGHAT and CDR2 is FQNNGV. The CDR3, as DNA: TGTGCCAGCAGCTTAGTAGGGTTGGGACAGGGCTATTCCTACGAGCAGTACTTC. This gives the protein CASSLVGLGQGYSYEQYF.

The chain uses TRBV28 and TRBJ2-1, with 7 bases identical to TRBD2. V was pared by 3 bases and J by 2 bases, with 13 bases of the junction left unmatched. The V gene's germline CDR1 is MDHEN and CDR2 SYDVKM. The CDR3 has 18 amino acids. The CDR3 loop reads CASSLIGDAGAAYNEQFF. CDR3 sequence (DNA): TGTGCCAGCAGTTTGATCGGTGATGCGGGAGCGGCCTACAATGAGCAGTTCTTC.

This sequence joins TRBV7-2 and TRBJ1-4; 9 positions match TRBD1. J was trimmed by 6 bases and V by 5 bases; bases with no gene match: 4. The CDR3 length is 14 residues. CDR1 is SGHTA and CDR2 is FQGNSA in the germline V gene. CDR3 bases: TGTGCCAGCAGCCCTGACAGGGGGGATGAAAAACTGTTTTTT. This sequence encodes CASSPDRGDEKLFF.

This sequence joins TRBV11-2 and TRBJ2-5; maybe TRBD1 (5 bases). This CDR3 has 15 amino acids. Germline CDR1 is SGHAT and CDR2 is FQNNGV. Trimming stripped 0 bases from V and 5 bases from J, with 13 bases between. CDR3: CASSLDRQGWETQYF. The CDR3, as DNA: TGTGCCAGCAGCTTAGATAGGCAGGGATGGGAGACCCAGTACTTC.

The chain is built from TRBV6-5 and TRBJ2-1; TRBD2 matches at 10 bases. The junction had 4 bases not matched to a gene; V was cut back by 5 bases and J by 3 bases. CDR1 is MNHEY, CDR2 SVGAGI, per germline. This CDR3 spans 15 amino acids. The CDR3 here is CASSRLAGVYNEQFF. CDR3 DNA sequence: TGTGCCAGCAGTCGTCTAGCGGGGGTCTACAATGAGCAGTTCTTC.

This chain joins TRBV6-1 and TRBJ1-2, with 12 positions matching TRBD1. The germline V gene has CDR1 MNHNS and CDR2 SASEGT. The CDR3 covers 15 residues. J was trimmed by 8 bases and V by 6 bases; bases with no gene match: 10. The CDR3 nucleotides are TGTGCCAGCAGCCGAGGGGGACAGGGGGCGGGAGGCTACACCTTC. It codes for CASSRGGQGAGGYTF.

The gene calls are TRBV30 and TRBJ1-5; perhaps TRBD1 as D (6 bases). Germline loops: CDR1 GTSNPN, CDR2 SVGIG (reference sequence). Trimming removed 1 base from V and 2 bases from J, with 12 bases in between. This CDR3 contains 15 residues. This CDR3 is CAWSGGAGGNQPQHF. CDR3 in DNA: TGTGCCTGGAGTGGAGGGGCAGGGGGCAATCAGCCCCAGCATTTT.

V usage is TRBV10-3 and J usage is TRBJ1-2, with 11 bases matching TRBD1. V shed 8 bases, J shed 4 bases, and the junction held 6 bases outside the gene matches. CDR3 length: 14 amino acids. Germline CDR1 is ENHRY and CDR2 is SYGVKD. The CDR3, as DNA: TGTGCCATCCAAGGACAGGGGGCAGTCTATGGCTACACCTTC. Its translation is CAIQGQGAVYGYTF.

The chain recombines TRBV7-2 with TRBJ1-5; TRBD1 might be the D (5 bases). The germline V gene has CDR1 SGHTA and CDR2 FQGNSA. CDR3 size: 15 residues. Trimming removed 9 bases at V and 6 bases at J, with 21 bases between. The CDR3: CASTEGEGRSQPQHF. The CDR3 coding sequence is TGTGCCAGTACTGAAGGGGAGGGCCGAAGTCAGCCCCAGCATTTT.